This T cell receptor (beta chain) was identified during a study of blood T cell repertoires in COVID-19 (dated by TCRdb to 2018 to 2021). Turning to the overall study: Samples from collaborators originated in the United States, Italy and Spain and spanned both the acute and convalescent phases of COVID-19. The repertoires were made available in a free public database intended to serve as a resource for research on the immune response to SARS-CoV-2. Deeply sampled blood TCRbeta repertoires from subjects exposed to, actively infected with, or recovered from COVID-19 were included in the dataset. Where available, HLA class I and class II types were taken from metadata supplied by the sample provider and were not determined by assay-based typing. The prospective study material was composed of cDNA or gDNA derived from T cells, B-cell-depleted T cells, or PBMCs. Samples were obtained from the ongoing ImmuneRACE study (first 160 participants) and from 1,200 or so subjects provided by 6 global collaborators. Sample metadata almost always included a de-identified subject ID, COVID-19 status, age in years and sex.

The CDR3, cysteine through phenylalanine, is 16 amino acids long. This entry keeps only the CDR3 DNA: 48 bases, framed from base 1. Germline trimming: 1 base from V, 3 bases from J; junction bases outside gene matches: 6. Taken from the germline V gene, the CDR1 and CDR2 loops are SNHLY and FYNNEI. A word on this clone: Its recognized antigen is unknown. There are no base qualities to consult, and no much larger clone falls within one base.

Findings and caveats that apply to the study as a whole: How much clinical and demographic metadata was included differed by source and by participant, and the metadata was provided uncurated.

The collaborating institutions used their own protocols to collect whole blood in K2EDTA tubes. For TCRbeta analysis, collaborators shipped samples as frozen whole blood, isolated PBMCs, or DNA extracted from either of those sample types. TCRbeta CDR3 regions were amplified from genomic DNA by means of the immunoSEQ Assay, a bias-controlled multiplex PCR. The paper's processing steps were these. The number of nucleated cells in each sample was estimated from the amplification of reference gene primers within the assay. To quantify the absolute abundance of each unique TCRbeta CDR3 rearrangement, sequence reads were collapsed and filtered. For each sample, productive Simpson clonality was calculated by taking the square root of Simpson's diversity index across productive rearrangements. What TCRdb holds here is the immuneACCESS table cut down to in-frame rearrangements. Part of the clones is not present; checked against another copy, under half of the missing clones reflect an unresolved V gene, and the others are unexplained. Clonal size and the V and J genes are those of that table, whereas D and trimming came from the DNA. The sample data list about 100,000 clones, and around nine tenths of these were observed just once. The ten biggest clones cover 2.5% to 3.5% of the sample.

The receptor was isolated from a man aged 50 or older with active or convalescent COVID-19. Sequencing was performed on peripheral blood. Recombination connected TRBV2 to TRBJ2-1; TRBD2 matches 7 bases in the middle. DNA sequence: TGTGCCAGCAGTGAAGTTGGCGGGGGATTCTACAATGAGCAGTTCTTC. This yields the protein CASSEVGGGFYNEQFF.